The clone carrying this T cell receptor beta chain came up once. What it binds is not known. Using immunoSEQ multiplex PCR, the repertoire was profiled, and TCRdb retains in-frame clones only, with some absent. The table shows about 140,000 clones, with about 84% occurring only once. V gave up 1 base and J gave up 0 bases; unmatched junction bases: 9. Germline V gives CDR1 LNHDA, CDR2 SQIVND (reference sequence). The length of the CDR3 is 17 residues. The sample originates from a study of cytotoxic CD8 clonotypes in ibrutinib-treated CLL. Study-wide points: Exceeding age-matched healthy donors, baseline clonality also tracked the counts of circulating CD8+ T cells.

The receptor was derived from a human donor with chronic lymphocytic leukemia. Sequences were derived from PBMCs, sampled after 36 months of ibrutinib treatment. The chain joins TRBV19 to TRBJ2-7; 7 bases are shared with TRBD1. In nucleotides, the CDR3 is TGTGCCAGTAGTATAGTAGGTTGGACAGGCGTCTCCTACGAGCAGTACTTC. Protein product: CASSIVGWTGVSYEQYF.